This entry lists 18 T cell receptor beta chains sequenced from one sample in a study of blood T cell repertoires in COVID-19. Data came from immunoSEQ multiplex PCR; TCRdb stores just in-frame clones and leaves some out. This table holds hundreds of thousands of clones, about nine tenths found once. The sample consisted of peripheral blood. These receptors all stem from a woman aged 30 to 39 with active or convalescent COVID-19.

The V gene is TRBV27, the J gene TRBJ2-2; TRBD1 aligns across 8 bases. Germline assignment: CDR1 MNHEY and CDR2 SMNVEV (reference sequence). The trim removed 8 bases at V and 5 bases at J, leaving 4 bases unmatched. The CDR3 length is 13 residues. CDR3 sequence reads: CASQGAGTGELFF. The CDR3 DNA sequence: TGTGCCAGCCAGGGGGCAGGGACCGGGGAGCTGTTTTTT.

The V call is TRBV5-4, the J call TRBJ2-7, with TRBD1 as a possible D gene (5 bases). The CDR3 has 13 residues. The germline CDR1 and CDR2 sequences are SGHNT and YYREEE (reference sequence). Between the trimmed V and J ends, which lost 6 bases and 1 base, there was a span of 11 bases. The CDR3 DNA reads as TGTGCCAGCAACGATGGACAATCCTACGAGCAGTACTTC. Translated, it gives CASNDGQSYEQYF.

This sequence joins TRBV2 and TRBJ1-2; 11 positions agree with TRBD1. With V trimmed by 10 bases and J by 5 bases, 21 bases remained unmatched. Germline CDR1 reads SNHLY; CDR2 reads FYNNEI. The CDR3 covers 18 residues. The DNA of the CDR3 is TGTGCCATCCCATTAAGTGACCGGGACAGGGGGAAGGAGTATGGCTACACCTTC. Protein product: CAIPLSDRDRGKEYGYTF.

V usage is TRBV5-6 and J usage is TRBJ1-6; 8 bases match TRBD1. Trimming cost V 3 bases and J 5 bases; bases outside gene matches: 7. The CDR3 totals 16 residues. Germline CDR1 reads SGHDT; CDR2 reads YYEEEE. The CDR3 region has the DNA TGTGCCAGCAGCTGGAACAGGGGGGATAATAATTCACCCCTCCACTTT. It codes for CASSWNRGDNNSPLHF.

V and J are TRBV14 and TRBJ1-1; D is ambiguous. Germline V lookup: CDR1 SGHDN, CDR2 FVKESK. The length of the CDR3 is 15 residues. Trimming pared 5 bases from V and 4 bases from J, leaving 17 bases between. CDR3 sequence reads: CASSNYAGSPTEAFF. The DNA for the CDR3 is TGTGCCAGCAGCAACTACGCGGGATCACCCACTGAAGCTTTCTTT. Using reference TRBV14 and TRBJ1-1 for the parts outside the CDR3, the full variable domain is EAGVTQFPSHSVIEKGQTVTLRCDPISGHDNLYWYRRVMGKEIKFLLHFVKESKQDESGMPNNRFLAERTGGTYSTLKVQPAELEDSGVYFCASSNYAGSPTEAFFGQGTRLTVV.

Remarks on this clone: This specimen includes other DNA sequences encoding the same CDR3. The chain couples TRBV12-3 or TRBV12-4 to TRBJ1-1; D gene uncertain. The CDR3 totals 13 residues. The V gene lost 6 bases and the J gene lost 1 base, with 9 bases spanning the gap. CDR3 sequence: CASSSTENTEAFF. DNA for the CDR3: TGTGCCAGCAGCTCCACAGAGAACACTGAAGCTTTCTTT.

The genes are TRBV19 and TRBJ1-1; D is possibly TRBD1 (6 bases). Germline V CDR1 and CDR2: LNHDA, SQIVND (reference sequence). V dropped 3 bases and J dropped 5 bases, with 13 bases sitting between them. The length of the CDR3 is 14 residues. Here the CDR3 DNA reads TGTGCCAGTAGTATCTCAGGGGTCTGGACTGAAGCTTTCTTT. Translated, it gives CASSISGVWTEAFF.

The CDR3 loop reads CASYRQGAGTEAFF. As DNA, the CDR3 is TGTGCCAGCTACCGACAGGGGGCGGGTACTGAAGCTTTCTTT. J is TRBJ1-1 and V is TRBV6-5, with 10 bases aligning to TRBD1. With 8 bases clipped from V and 5 bases from J, the junction kept 8 bases outside the gene matches. The CDR3 totals 14 residues. Germline assignment: CDR1 MNHEY and CDR2 SVGAGI.

The chain uses TRBV4-1 and TRBJ2-1; TRBD2 agrees at 10 bases. Germline values: CDR1 MGHRA, CDR2 YSYEKL. The CDR3 extends over 14 amino acids. After removal of 4 bases from V and 8 bases from J, the junction contained 5 bases not matched to a gene. The CDR3 here is CASSPELAGDEQFF. The DNA of the CDR3 is TGCGCCAGCAGCCCCGAGCTAGCGGGAGATGAGCAGTTCTTC.

The chain combines TRBV5-6 with TRBJ1-4, with 7 bases that match TRBD1. After removal of 4 bases from V and 4 bases from J, the junction contained 4 bases not matched to a gene. There are 14 residues in the CDR3. The germline V gene has CDR1 SGHDT and CDR2 YYEEEE. CDR3 DNA sequence: TGTGCCAGCAGCCTGGGGACAGTTAATGAAAAACTGTTTTTT. It is translated as CASSLGTVNEKLFF.

J is TRBJ1-3 and V is TRBV5-4, with D perhaps TRBD1 (6 bases). The CDR3 spans 16 residues. Germline values: CDR1 SGHNT, CDR2 YYREEE (reference sequence). Trimming cost V 1 base and J 0 bases, with 11 bases left between them. The CDR3: CASSLSLDSSGNTIYF. The CDR3 coding sequence is TGTGCCAGCAGCTTGAGCTTGGACAGCTCTGGAAACACCATATATTTT.

The genes are TRBV6-1 and TRBJ1-2; D gene unclear. CDR3 length: 12 residues. The germline V gene encodes CDR1 MNHNS and CDR2 SASEGT. V was pared by 2 bases and J by 2 bases, with 3 bases between. The CDR3 is CASSELNYGYTF. Written as DNA, the CDR3 is TGTGCCAGCAGTGAATTAAACTATGGCTACACCTTC.

J is TRBJ2-2 and V is TRBV27; 7 bases are a match to TRBD1. The CDR3 contains 15 residues. Germline loops: CDR1 MNHEY, CDR2 SMNVEV (reference sequence). The V and J ends lost 5 bases and 1 base, in that order; junction bases with no gene match: 4. The CDR3 here is CASSTRTGNTGELFF. In DNA form, the CDR3 reads TGTGCCAGCAGTACCAGGACAGGGAACACCGGGGAGCTGTTTTTT.

The genes are TRBV3-1 (or the pseudogene TRBV3-2) and TRBJ1-2; D unresolved. Between the trimmed V and J ends, which lost 4 bases and 8 bases, there was a span of 20 bases. CDR1 and CDR2 (germline): LGHDT, YNNKEL (reference sequence). This CDR3 contains 15 residues. CDR3 sequence reads: CASSLRESNSGGYTF. The DNA for the CDR3 is TGTGCCAGCAGCCTCCGGGAGAGCAACTCTGGAGGCTACACCTTC.

The J gene is TRBJ2-3, the V gene TRBV7-8; 13 positions agree with TRBD2. Germline assignment: CDR1 SGHVS and CDR2 FQNEAQ. The CDR3 spans 18 residues. J gave up 0 bases and V 1 base, and 4 bases lay outside the gene matches. The CDR3 DNA reads TGTGCCAGCAGCTTAGGACTAGCGGGAGGATCTAGCACAGATACGCAGTATTTT. Translated, it gives CASSLGLAGGSSTDTQYF.

CDR3 sequence: CAWTTGTGHNEKLFF. In DNA, the CDR3 is TGTGCCTGGACGACCGGGACAGGCCATAATGAAAAACTGTTTTTT. The chain carries TRBV30 and TRBJ1-4; 8 bases line up with TRBD1. Trimming cost V 4 bases and J 4 bases; bases outside gene matches: 8. This CDR3 is 15 amino acids long. Germline values: CDR1 GTSNPN, CDR2 SVGIG (reference sequence). The full variable domain, with the rest looked up from reference TRBV30 and TRBJ1-4, is SQTIHQWPATLVQPVGSPLSLECTVEGTSNPNLYWYRQAAGRGLQLLFYSVGIGQISSEVPQNLSASRPQDRQFILSSKKLLLSDSGFYLCAWTTGTGHNEKLFFGSGTQLSVL.

This chain connects TRBV5-5 to TRBJ2-7, with 10 bases matching TRBD2. Losses at the gene ends were 1 base for V and 0 bases for J; bases not matched to a gene: 7. The CDR3 is made up of 17 amino acids. Germline CDR1 reads SGHKS; CDR2 reads YYEKEE (reference sequence). CDR3 nucleotides: TGTGCCAGCAGCTTGAGCCTAGCGGGAGCCCTCTCCTACGAGCAGTACTTC. Amino acids: CASSLSLAGALSYEQYF.

V usage is TRBV7-7 and J usage is TRBJ2-2; 12 positions match TRBD2. Germline-derived CDR1 and CDR2 are SSHAT and FNYEAQ (reference sequence). The CDR3 length is 15 residues. V trimming: 5 bases; J trimming: 6 bases; junction bases outside the gene matches: 4. The CDR3 DNA follows: TGTGCCAGCAGCCTGGGACTAGCGGGCGCCGGGGAGCTGTTTTTT. Protein: CASSLGLAGAGELFF.